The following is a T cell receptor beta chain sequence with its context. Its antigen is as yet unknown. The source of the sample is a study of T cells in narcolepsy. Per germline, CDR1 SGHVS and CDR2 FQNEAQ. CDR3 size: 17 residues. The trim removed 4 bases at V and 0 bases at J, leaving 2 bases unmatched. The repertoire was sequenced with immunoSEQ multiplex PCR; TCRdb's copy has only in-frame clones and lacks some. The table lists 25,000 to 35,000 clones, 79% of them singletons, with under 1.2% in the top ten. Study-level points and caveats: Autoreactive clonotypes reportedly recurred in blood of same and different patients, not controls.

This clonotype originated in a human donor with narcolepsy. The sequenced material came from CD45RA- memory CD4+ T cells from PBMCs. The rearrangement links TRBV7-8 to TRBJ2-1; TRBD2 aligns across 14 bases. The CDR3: CASSWGTSGSSYNEQFF. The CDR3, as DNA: TGTGCCAGCAGCTGGGGGACTAGCGGGAGCTCCTACAATGAGCAGTTCTTC.